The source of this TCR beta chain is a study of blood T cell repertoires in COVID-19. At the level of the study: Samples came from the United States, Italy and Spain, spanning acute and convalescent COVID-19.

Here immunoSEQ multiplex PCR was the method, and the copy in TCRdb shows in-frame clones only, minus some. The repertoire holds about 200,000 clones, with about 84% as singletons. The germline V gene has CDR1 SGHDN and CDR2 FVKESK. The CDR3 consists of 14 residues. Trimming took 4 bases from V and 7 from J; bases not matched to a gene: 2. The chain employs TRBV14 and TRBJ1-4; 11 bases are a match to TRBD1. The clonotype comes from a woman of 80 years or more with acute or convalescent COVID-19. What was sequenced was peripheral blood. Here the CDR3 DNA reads TGTGCCAGCAGCCCGGGACAGGGGGTTGAAAAACTGTTTTTT. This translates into CASSPGQGVEKLFF.